Listed here are 15 T cell receptor beta chains from one sample, sequenced in a study of shared clonotypes between healthy human individuals. Assay: immunoSEQ multiplex PCR; the TCRdb copy retains only in-frame clones and omits some. The profile shows 2 million to 2.5 million clones, roughly 95% of them singletons. Sequencing was carried out using naive CD4+ T cells sorted from blood. Noted subset: CD45RA+ positively selected. Receptor source: a man aged 18 to 29 in good health.

About this clone: Distinct nucleotide sequences in the sample also encode this CDR3. V is TRBV6-5 and J is TRBJ2-1; 9 bases fit TRBD2. V shed 4 bases, J shed 6 bases, and the junction held 7 bases outside the gene matches. The CDR3 contains 15 residues. Germline assignment: CDR1 MNHEY and CDR2 SVGAGI. Here the CDR3 DNA reads TGTGCCAGCAGTTTAGGGTTAGCGGGAGTCAATGAGCAGTTCTTC. This encodes CASSLGLAGVNEQFF.

The V call is TRBV6-1, the J call TRBJ1-1; 7 nucleotides line up with TRBD1. The V and J ends lost 6 bases and 5 bases, in that order; junction bases with no gene match: 6. This CDR3 spans 13 amino acids. Germline-derived CDR1 and CDR2 are MNHNS and SASEGT. CDR3 DNA: TGTGCCAGCAGGGTCACAGGGGATACTGAAGCTTTCTTT. It specifies CASRVTGDTEAFF.

The V and J genes are TRBV19 and TRBJ2-5, with TRBD1 matching over 11 bases. The V and J ends lost 5 bases and 2 bases, in that order; junction bases with no gene match: 13. The germline CDR1 and CDR2 sequences are LNHDA and SQIVND (reference sequence). This CDR3 is 18 amino acids long. The CDR3 is CASSPGQGASMGQETQYF. The CDR3 DNA follows: TGTGCCAGTAGTCCTGGACAGGGGGCAAGTATGGGACAAGAGACCCAGTACTTC. Looking up the rest from reference TRBV19 and TRBJ2-5 gives the full variable domain: DGGITQSPKYLFRKEGQNVTLSCEQNLNHDAMYWYRQDPGQGLRLIYYSQIVNDFQKGDIAEGYSVSREKKESFPLTVTSAQKNPTAFYLCASSPGQGASMGQETQYFGPGTRLLVL.

Concerning this clone: Other DNA sequences in the same sample also yield this CDR3. This sequence joins TRBV30 and TRBJ1-3, with unresolved D. This CDR3 is built from 13 residues. CDR1 is GTSNPN, CDR2 SVGIG, per germline (reference sequence). The V end lost 2 bases, the J end lost 0 bases, and 5 bases lay between the germline ends. CDR3 region: CAWSRVSGNTIYF. CDR3 nucleotides: TGTGCCTGGAGTCGGGTCTCTGGAAACACCATATATTTT.

The chain employs TRBV7-2 and TRBJ2-7, with D uncertain. Trimming removed 3 bases from V and 6 bases from J, with 9 bases in between. The germline CDR1 and CDR2 sequences are SGHTA and FQGNSA. This CDR3 region has 12 residues. The DNA for the CDR3 is TGTGCCAGCAGCTTTGCCGCGCTCGAGCAGTACTTC. Its protein product is CASSFAALEQYF.

In nucleotides, the CDR3 is TGTGCCAGCAGCTTAGAGGGGCGGGTTCAGCCCCAGCATTTT. Protein product: CASSLEGRVQPQHF. V gene TRBV7-8 combines with J gene TRBJ1-5, with D possibly being TRBD1 (5 bases). V lost 1 base and J lost 6, with 10 bases in between. This CDR3 spans 14 amino acids. Per the germline V gene, CDR1 is SGHVS and CDR2 is FQNEAQ.

A word on this clone: At one end, the junction sequence differs from germline, possibly due to a read error. The genes are TRBV7-7 and TRBJ2-7; 9 positions match TRBD1. The V gene's germline CDR1 is SSHAT and CDR2 FNYEAQ (reference sequence). This CDR3 contains 15 residues. The CDR3 sequence is CASSLGIGQGYEQYF. The CDR3 DNA is TGTGCTAGCAGCTTAGGGATCGGACAGGGGTACGAGCAGTACTTC. Based on the CDR3 plus reference TRBV7-7 and TRBJ2-7, the full variable domain is GAGVSQSPRYKVTKRGQDVTLRCDPISSHATLYWYQQALGQGPEFLTYFNYEAQPDKSGLPSDRFSAERPEGSISTLTIQRTEQRDSAMYRCASSLGIGQGYEQYFGPGTRLTVT.

The chain employs TRBV4-1 and TRBJ2-5, with D possibly TRBD2 on 5 matching bases. Germline V CDR1 and CDR2: MGHRA, YSYEKL. V lost 6 bases, J lost 2 bases, and 10 bases lay in between. This CDR3 contains 13 residues. The CDR3 protein is CASSRGAQETQYF. DNA for the CDR3: TGCGCCAGCAGTCGGGGAGCACAAGAGACCCAGTACTTC.

The rearrangement links TRBV4-2 to TRBJ2-1; the D is unclear. CDR1 is LGHNA and CDR2 is YNFKEQ in the germline V gene. V shed 4 bases and J shed 0 bases, with 10 bases lying between them. CDR3 size: 15 residues. CDR3 DNA sequence: TGTGCCAGCAGCCTAGAAGCTCCCTCCTACAATGAGCAGTTCTTC. As protein: CASSLEAPSYNEQFF.

The rearrangement links TRBV7-9 to TRBJ2-7; D unresolved. Germline V CDR1 and CDR2: SEHNR, FQNEAQ (reference sequence). This CDR3 spans 15 amino acids. The ends were cut back, 8 bases at V and 1 base at J, with 18 bases in the middle. The CDR3 sequence is CASSSPIGSSYEQYF. The CDR3 coding sequence is TGTGCCAGCTCCTCGCCCATCGGCTCGTCCTACGAGCAGTACTTC.

The gene calls are TRBV11-2 and TRBJ2-7; possibly TRBD1 or TRBD2 for D (5 bases each). CDR3 size: 15 residues. Germline V CDR1 and CDR2: SGHAT, FQNNGV. Between the trimmed V and J ends, which lost 5 bases and 0 bases, there was a span of 14 bases. The CDR3 reads CASSPAVGASYEQYF. CDR3 sequence (DNA): TGTGCCAGCAGCCCAGCGGTCGGGGCCTCCTACGAGCAGTACTTC.

V is TRBV6-1 and J is TRBJ2-1, with 14 positions matching TRBD2. J gave up 6 bases and V 10 bases, and 8 bases lay outside the gene matches. The CDR3 length is 15 residues. Germline values: CDR1 MNHNS, CDR2 SASEGT. CDR3 sequence reads: CATARLAGGSNEQFF. Here the CDR3 DNA reads TGTGCCACCGCACGACTAGCGGGAGGGTCCAATGAGCAGTTCTTC.

CDR3 in DNA: TGCGCCAGCAGCGTGGATGCAGCAGGGGGTAACTATGGCTACACCTTC. It is translated as CASSVDAAGGNYGYTF. The chain uses TRBV5-1 and TRBJ1-2, with TRBD1 matching over 7 bases. Trimming cost V 4 bases and J 1 base; bases outside gene matches: 10. The germline gives CDR1 SGHRS, CDR2 YFSETQ. CDR3 length equals 16 residues. Based on the CDR3 plus reference TRBV5-1 and TRBJ1-2, the full variable domain is KAGVTQTPRYLIKTRGQQVTLSCSPISGHRSVSWYQQTPGQGLQFLFEYFSETQRNKGNFPGRFSGRQFSNSRSEMNVSTLELGDSALYLCASSVDAAGGNYGYTFGSGTRLTVV.

The chain carries TRBV9 and TRBJ1-1; D is ambiguous. Trimming removed 4 bases from V and 1 base from J, with 8 bases in between. CDR1 is SGDLS and CDR2 is YYNGEE in the germline V gene. This CDR3 is built from 13 residues. The CDR3 is CASSKEPNTEAFF. In nucleotides, the CDR3 is TGTGCCAGCAGCAAGGAACCGAACACTGAAGCTTTCTTT.

V and J are TRBV30 and TRBJ1-5; D is undetermined. CDR1 is GTSNPN, CDR2 SVGIG, per germline (reference sequence). Trimming cost V 0 bases and J 7 bases, with 10 bases left between them. This CDR3 contains 13 residues. The CDR3 region has the DNA TGTGCCTGGAGTGTAAAGGAGGCCCAGCCCCAGCATTTT. Translated: CAWSVKEAQPQHF. Complete variable domain (other parts from reference TRBV30 and TRBJ1-5): SQTIHQWPATLVQPVGSPLSLECTVEGTSNPNLYWYRQAAGRGLQLLFYSVGIGQISSEVPQNLSASRPQDRQFILSSKKLLLSDSGFYLCAWSVKEAQPQHFGDGTRLSIL.